One and the same sample provided the 3 T cell receptor beta chains below, sequenced in a study of human T cells and chemical hapten exposure. Time point: patch test 3, about 24 weeks after DPC sensitization. Treatment indicated: therapeutic diphenylcyclopropenone sensitization with weekly scalp DPC. TCRdb recomputed calls from the RACE reads with MiXCR, one row per CDR3 protein. The sample lists about 71,000 distinct CDR3 sequences, approximately 12% occurring once. Sequences were derived from whole blood, sampled in connection with sensitization to the hapten diphenylcyclopropenone (DPC). Receptors originate from a woman aged 50 to 60 with alopecia areata. Some clones in this sample may be carry-over from other donors' samples.

In this sample, this clonotype turned up a few times. The rearrangement joins TRBV28 to TRBJ2-7, with 7 bases lining up with TRBD1. The junction had 1 base not matched to a gene; V was cut back by 4 bases and J by 4 bases. Germline loops: CDR1 MDHEN, CDR2 SYDVKM. The CDR3 is 12 residues long. CDR3 DNA: TGTGCCAGCAGTTCGGGACAGTACGAGCAGTACTTC. As protein: CASSSGQYEQYF.

The chain carries TRBV28 and TRBJ1-4; D gene unclear. CDR3 length: 12 amino acids. V was shortened by 5 bases and J by 6 bases, with 7 bases between the two germline ends. Germline CDR1 reads MDHEN; CDR2 reads SYDVKM. CDR3 residues: CASSPSYEKLFF. In DNA, the CDR3 is TGTGCCAGCAGTCCCTCTTATGAAAAACTGTTTTTT.

Within the sample, this clonotype is large. This chain links TRBV12-3 or TRBV12-4 with TRBJ1-2; TRBD1 might be the D (5 bases). Trimming shortened V by 5 bases and J by 10 bases, and 11 bases separated the two germline ends. This CDR3 region has 11 residues. The CDR3: CASSPGTPYTF. Written as DNA, the CDR3 is TGTGCCAGCAGTCCCGGGACGCCCTACACCTTC.